The 23 T cell receptor beta chains given below trace back to one sample, sequenced in a study of blood T cell repertoires in COVID-19. Sequenced by immunoSEQ multiplex PCR; TCRdb stores in-frame clones only, minus some. The sample records about 160,000 clones, 93% being singletons. The sequencing sample was made of peripheral blood. These receptors were obtained from a woman aged 55-69 years with COVID-19, enrolled during active disease.

The table lists this clone with a count of one. This chain links TRBV4-1 with TRBJ1-2; 7 bases map to TRBD1. With 4 bases clipped from V and 7 bases from J, the junction kept 18 bases outside the gene matches. The CDR3 has 17 amino acids. Germline V lookup: CDR1 MGHRA, CDR2 YSYEKL. The CDR3: CASSPLPGEEGASGYTF. DNA of the CDR3: TGCGCCAGCAGCCCCCTACCGGGGGAGGAGGGGGCTTCTGGCTACACCTTC.

The chain is built from TRBV7-9 and TRBJ2-7, with 12 nucleotides matching TRBD1. The germline CDR1 and CDR2 sequences are SEHNR and FQNEAQ (reference sequence). J was trimmed by 5 bases and V by 5 bases; bases with no gene match: 10. The CDR3 covers 16 residues. CDR3: CASSPGQGARVDEQYF. CDR3 coding DNA: TGTGCCAGCAGCCCGGGACAGGGGGCAAGAGTAGACGAGCAGTACTTC.

The gene calls are TRBV6-1 and TRBJ1-2; maybe TRBD1 (6 bases). In germline, CDR1 is MNHNS, CDR2 SASEGT. This CDR3 region has 14 residues. V lost 3 bases and J 5 bases, leaving 13 bases between the germline ends. DNA for the CDR3: TGTGCCAGCAGTGATGGGGGCCAGCCATATGGCTACACCTTC. This translates into CASSDGGQPYGYTF.

The V call is TRBV6-2 or TRBV6-3, the J call TRBJ2-1; 12 positions match TRBD2. Unmatched junction bases numbered 10, after V lost 5 bases and J lost 8 bases. CDR1 and CDR2 from the germline V gene are MNHEY and SVGEGT. This CDR3 is built from 16 residues. The CDR3 protein is CASSDPSGGAGDEQFF. In DNA, the CDR3 is TGTGCCAGCAGTGACCCTAGCGGGGGGGCCGGGGATGAGCAGTTCTTC.

The rearrangement links TRBV6-5 to TRBJ1-2, with D unresolved. The CDR3 spans 13 residues. CDR1 MNHEY and CDR2 SVGAGI come from the germline V gene. V shed 6 bases and J shed 5 bases, with 13 bases lying between them. CDR3 in DNA: TGTGCCAGCAGGTCCCCCGGGTCTTATGGCTACACCTTC. It encodes CASRSPGSYGYTF.

The chain couples TRBV11-2 to TRBJ1-4, with unresolved D. With 0 bases removed from V and 4 bases from J, the gap between germline ends came to 9 bases. There are 15 residues in the CDR3. CDR1 SGHAT and CDR2 FQNNGV come from the germline V gene. The CDR3, as DNA: TGTGCCAGCAGCTTAGAGTTTAACTATAATGAAAAACTGTTTTTT. Amino acid sequence: CASSLEFNYNEKLFF. The full variable domain, its missing parts supplied by reference TRBV11-2 and TRBJ1-4, is EAGVAQSPRYKIIEKRQSVAFWCNPISGHATLYWYQQILGQGPKLLIQFQNNGVVDDSQLPKDRFSAERLKGVDSTLKIQPAKLEDSAVYLCASSLEFNYNEKLFFGSGTQLSVL.

The gene calls are TRBV5-6 and TRBJ1-2; D unclear. The germline V gene encodes CDR1 SGHDT and CDR2 YYEEEE. The CDR3 spans 14 residues. V was cut by 4 bases and J by 1 base, with 11 bases left in between. CDR3 region: CASSAADLNYGYTF. CDR3 in DNA: TGTGCCAGCAGCGCGGCAGACCTTAACTATGGCTACACCTTC.

This chain links TRBV7-2 with TRBJ2-1, with 9 bases identical to TRBD1. Germline CDR1 is SGHTA and CDR2 is FQGNSA. The CDR3 is made up of 16 amino acids. Trimming took 7 bases from V and 4 from J; bases not matched to a gene: 11. The CDR3 DNA sequence: TGTGCCAGCACCTCCCCAACAGGGGGCAAGTACAATGAGCAGTTCTTC. It is translated as CASTSPTGGKYNEQFF.

The V and J genes are TRBV10-3 and TRBJ1-5; 10 bases fit TRBD1. CDR1 ENHRY and CDR2 SYGVKD come from the germline V gene. The CDR3 is 15 amino acids. The V segment lost 6 bases and the J segment 2 bases; nucleotides outside the gene matches: 4. Here the CDR3 DNA reads TGTGCCATCAGCTCCGGGACAGGGGGCAATCAGCCCCAGCATTTT. This sequence encodes CAISSGTGGNQPQHF.

The chain employs TRBV9 and TRBJ2-2, with a weak D call TRBD2 (6 bases). Germline CDR1 SGDLS, CDR2 YYNGEE. The germline V and J ends were trimmed by 0 bases and 5 bases, with 17 bases remaining between them. This CDR3 is 17 amino acids long. CDR3 DNA sequence: TGTGCCAGCAGCGTAGGGGAAAGGCCCGGGGGTACCGGGGAGCTGTTTTTT. Amino acids: CASSVGERPGGTGELFF.

The rearrangement links TRBV10-1 to TRBJ2-2; 9 nucleotides line up with TRBD1. The germline V gene encodes CDR1 WNHNN and CDR2 SYGVQD (reference sequence). The CDR3 is 18 amino acids. The V and J ends lost 0 bases and 5 bases, in that order; junction bases with no gene match: 10. The CDR3 sequence: CASSESPQPQGATGELFF. The CDR3, as DNA: TGCGCCAGCAGTGAGTCCCCCCAGCCACAGGGGGCGACCGGGGAGCTGTTTTTT.

The rearrangement links TRBV6-5 to TRBJ1-2; unclear D gene. CDR1 MNHEY and CDR2 SVGAGI come from the germline V gene. The ends were cut back, 6 bases at V and 3 bases at J, with 14 bases in the middle. This CDR3 comprises 14 residues. CDR3 DNA sequence: TGTGCCAGCAGACCCGGGGTCGGGCACTATGGCTACACCTTC. Translating gives CASRPGVGHYGYTF.

This chain joins TRBV19 and TRBJ2-3; 7 bases fit TRBD2. Germline V gene data show CDR1 as LNHDA and CDR2 as SQIVND (reference sequence). The CDR3 covers 16 residues. The V gene end was trimmed by 1 base and the J gene end by 2 bases; junction bases not matched to a gene: 6. Written as DNA, the CDR3 is TGTGCCAGTAGTATAGGACTAGCTGAACCCACAGATACGCAGTATTTT. Translation: CASSIGLAEPTDTQYF.

The chain employs TRBV6-5 and TRBJ1-2; the D gene is possibly TRBD1 (5 bases). This CDR3 has 15 residues. Looked up from germline, CDR1 is MNHEY and CDR2 is SVGAGI. The ends were cut back, 1 base at V and 1 base at J, with 10 bases in the middle. CDR3 sequence (DNA): TGTGCCAGCAGTTACTTGTTAAGGGGTAACTATGGCTACACCTTC. Protein: CASSYLLRGNYGYTF.

This clone was picked up one time. This chain links TRBV7-2 with TRBJ1-6; D is unclear. V was clipped by 3 bases and J by 10 bases, with 16 bases between them. This CDR3 contains 15 residues. Per the germline V gene, CDR1 is SGHTA and CDR2 is FQGNSA. In nucleotides, the CDR3 is TGTGCCAGCAGCTTGGCGGGCCTCGGCCAGTCACCCCTCCACTTT. Translation gives CASSLAGLGQSPLHF.

This chain joins TRBV7-9 and TRBJ1-1; TRBD1 might be the D (5 bases). The CDR3 is 13 residues long. V lost 7 bases, J lost 5 bases, and 14 bases lay in between. Germline assignment: CDR1 SEHNR and CDR2 FQNEAQ (reference sequence). The CDR3 DNA follows: TGTGCCAGCATGGGTCCAGGGCTAACTGAAGCTTTCTTT. This encodes CASMGPGLTEAFF. The full variable domain, rest sourced from reference TRBV7-9 and TRBJ1-1, is DTGVSQNPRHKITKRGQNVTFRCDPISEHNRLYWYRQTLGQGPEFLTYFQNEAQLEKSRLLSDRFSAERPKGSFSTLEIQRTEQGDSAMYLCASMGPGLTEAFFGQGTRLTVV.

The rearrangement links TRBV11-2 to TRBJ1-5; D perhaps matches TRBD1 (5 bases). This CDR3 has 12 amino acids. Germline CDR1 and CDR2: SGHAT and FQNNGV. The V gene lost 5 bases and the J gene lost 6 bases, with 8 bases spanning the gap. The CDR3 DNA reads as TGTGCCAGCAGCGCGGGGGGTCAGCCCCAGCATTTT. Translated: CASSAGGQPQHF.

The chain links TRBV9 to TRBJ2-1, with no clear D. Germline assignment: CDR1 SGDLS and CDR2 YYNGEE. Trimming left V 0 bases short and J 7 bases short, with 11 bases between. The CDR3 spans 14 residues. The CDR3 loop is CASSVVGSRNEQFF. The CDR3 nucleotides are TGTGCCAGCAGCGTAGTTGGCTCTCGAAATGAGCAGTTCTTC.

The rearrangement joins TRBV5-4 to TRBJ2-5; D is perhaps TRBD1 (5 bases). V was pared by 4 bases and J by 2 bases, with 9 bases between. The length of the CDR3 is 13 residues. Germline assignment: CDR1 SGHNT and CDR2 YYREEE (reference sequence). In nucleotides, the CDR3 is TGTGCCAGCAGCGTAACAGGACAAGAGACCCAGTACTTC. This sequence encodes CASSVTGQETQYF.

This chain links TRBV4-2 with TRBJ1-3, with D maybe TRBD1 (6 bases). This CDR3 is built from 17 residues. Germline V CDR1 and CDR2: LGHNA, YNFKEQ. V was clipped by 4 bases and J by 3 bases, with 19 bases between them. The DNA for the CDR3 is TGTGCCAGCAGCCGCCTCACAGGGACGAGTAGTGGAAACACCATATATTTT. Translation: CASSRLTGTSSGNTIYF.

The rearrangement uses TRBV9 and TRBJ1-2; D is unclear. Trimming shortened V by 4 bases and J by 0 bases, and 13 bases separated the two germline ends. Per germline, CDR1 SGDLS and CDR2 YYNGEE. There are 15 residues in the CDR3. CDR3 nucleotide sequence: TGTGCCAGCAGCTTCTCCAGGATTACTAACTATGGCTACACCTTC. Its translation is CASSFSRITNYGYTF.

The chain carries TRBV4-3 and TRBJ1-1; weak D call: TRBD1 (6 bases). Germline V gives CDR1 LGHNA, CDR2 YSLEER. The CDR3 is 13 residues long. The V end lost 0 bases, the J end lost 7 bases, and 9 bases lay between the germline ends. CDR3 residues: CASSQDRTDEAFF. The CDR3 bases are TGCGCCAGCAGCCAAGACCGGACAGATGAAGCTTTCTTT.

The chain joins TRBV29-1 to TRBJ1-3; D is unclear. The CDR3 is made up of 13 amino acids. The V and J ends lost 4 bases and 0 bases respectively, with 7 bases between them. Germline V CDR1 and CDR2: SQVTM, ANQGSEA. The CDR3 region is CSVGSSSGNTIYF. The CDR3 nucleotides are TGCAGCGTTGGCTCCAGCTCTGGAAACACCATATATTTT.